The 2 T cell receptor beta chains in this list originate from one sample, sequenced in a study of cytomegalovirus exposure and HLA in healthy donors. The PCR contained 60 Vbeta and 13 Jbeta primers. The repertoire was sequenced with immunoSEQ multiplex PCR; TCRdb's copy has only in-frame clones and lacks some. The sample yields over 150,000 clones, about 68% seen once. The source material was PBMCs. Source of these receptors: a man aged 30 to 45 in good health and CMV-seronegative.

The gene calls are TRBV5-4 and TRBJ1-2; D is possibly TRBD1 (6 bases). With 0 bases removed from V and 6 bases from J, the gap between germline ends came to 15 bases. In germline, CDR1 is SGHNT, CDR2 YYREEE (reference sequence). The CDR3 is made up of 15 amino acids. The CDR3 region is CASSLAPGAGDGYTF. The CDR3, as DNA: TGTGCCAGCAGCTTGGCCCCAGGGGCAGGGGATGGCTACACCTTC.

A single count supports this clone. V gene TRBV6-1 combines with J gene TRBJ1-5; D not certain. CDR3 size: 15 residues. Germline lookup yields CDR1 MNHNS and CDR2 SASEGT. V gave up 2 bases and J gave up 4 bases, with 12 bases separating them. CDR3 protein: CASSEYRRMNQPQHF. Here the CDR3 DNA reads TGTGCCAGCAGTGAATATAGGCGGATGAATCAGCCCCAGCATTTT.